This T cell receptor (beta chain) comes out of a study of OX40 agonist ivuxolimab in advanced cancers. A note on the overall study: Ivuxolimab was an agonistic, fully human IgG2 monoclonal antibody directed against OX40 (CD134), a costimulatory receptor. Intravenous ivuxolimab was administered to patients every 2 weeks at six dose levels: 0.01, 0.1, 0.3, 1.5, 3 and 10 mg/kg. Of the approximately 50 dose-escalation patients, hepatocellular carcinoma was present in roughly 19, melanoma in approximately 15, renal cell carcinoma in 9 and head and neck cancer in 9. The dose-escalation cohort was around 83% male with a mean age of approximately 60 years, ranging from about 20 to 80. Patients were allowed to have had prior anti-PD-1, anti-PD-L1 or anti-CTLA-4 therapy, and 30% to 40% of the dose-escalation patients had been treated with checkpoint inhibitors. Partial responses occurred in three dose-escalation patients: two with cutaneous melanoma and one with hepatocellular carcinoma. The point of sequencing TCRbeta in the periphery was to test whether ivuxolimab changed TCR sequence diversity and drove clonal T-cell expansion. The paper describes the monotherapy dose-escalation part (N = 52 patients) of the phase I trial of ivuxolimab.

What the authors observed across the whole study: On average, CD8+ T cells showed more expanded clones than CD4+ T cells after ivuxolimab. In the 0.1-3.0 mg/kg groups, partial responders had among the lowest normalized peripheral clonal expansion, particularly in CD8+ T cells. At doses of 0.1 to 3.0 mg/kg, clonal expansion of both CD4+ and CD8+ blood T cells was observed from baseline to week 6. Low levels of normalized T-cell clonal expansion were also seen in some nonresponding patients. Antigen specificity was not determined for the clonally expanded peripheral T cells.

As for this clone: Its antigen specificity is not known. The sample holds no much larger clone one base away, and base qualities are not on file.

The trial excluded patients who had a history of autoimmune disease or who were on systemic immunosuppression. Peripheral blood for TCR sequencing was drawn from every dose cohort at baseline, at cycle 4 day 1 and at cycle 7 day 1. Samples were obtained from an open-label, multicenter, first-in-human phase I dose-escalation trial of ivuxolimab. Adults with locally advanced or metastatic head and neck squamous cell, hepatocellular, melanoma or renal cell carcinoma were enrolled in the trial. Before TCR sequencing, CD4+ T cells and CD8+ T cells were sorted from peripheral blood as separate populations. To sequence the TCRbeta CDR3 region, genomic DNA was isolated from the sorted cells. The immunoSEQ Assay was used to sequence the TCRbeta CDR3 regions. TCRdb took over this immuneACCESS table, retaining in-frame rearrangements with V and J assigned. Such tables are incomplete; in checked studies, under half of the missing clones stem from an unresolved V gene, and the remainder is unexplained. The sample profile shows about 48,000 clones; over 80% of them were found once. The biggest ten clones account for more than 0.9% of the sample.

The specimen comprised CD4+ or CD8+ T cells sorted from blood, sampled in a trial of the OX40 agonist ivuxolimab. This TCR derives from an adult with an advanced solid tumor such as melanoma, head and neck, liver or kidney cancer.

CDR3 loop: CAISELTGPYGYTF. In nucleotides, the sequence is TGTGCCATCAGTGAGCTAACAGGGCCCTATGGCTACACCTTC. The chain links TRBV10-3 with TRBJ1-2; TRBD1 is possibly the D segment (6 matching bases). Including cysteine and phenylalanine, the CDR3 has 14 amino acids. Left in the record is the CDR3 DNA by itself, 42 bases read in frame from the first base. From the germline V gene, CDR1 is ENHRY and CDR2 is SYGVKD. Trimming removed 2 bases from V and 4 bases from J, leaving 11 bases between the germline ends.